The rows below give T cell receptor beta chains drawn from one sample of a study of technical replicates of blood from four donors. Libraries were prepared by immunoSEQ multiplex PCR; TCRdb keeps only in-frame clonotypes and omits some of them. The sample includes 85,000 to 100,000 clones, roughly 96% seen only once; the top ten take 0.2% to 0.25%. Sample: T cells isolated from PBMCs. These receptors all stem from a human donor in good health. The CDR3 runs from the conserved cysteine through the conserved F or W. A D gene is named only where the DNA matches it firmly. Size tells how often a clone was seen (once, few, many) or the class of an expanded clone, and some rows leave it out.

d_gene	v_gene	j_gene	abundance	CDR3aa	CDR3nt
TRBD1	TRBV5-6	TRBJ2-7	NA	CASSFGDRGFHEQYF	TGTGCCAGCAGCTTCGGGGACAGGGGTTTCCACGAGCAGTACTTC
NA	TRBV5-1	TRBJ1-5	few	CASSLAEDQPQHF	TGCGCCAGCAGCTTGGCCGAGGATCAGCCCCAGCATTTT
NA	TRBV25-1	TRBJ1-1	NA	CASTETEMNTEAFF	TGTGCCAGCACCGAGACAGAGATGAACACTGAAGCTTTCTTT
TRBD2	TRBV27	TRBJ2-7	NA	CASRLLAGAGEQYF	TGTGCCAGCAGGCTACTAGCGGGAGCAGGTGAGCAGTACTTC
TRBD1	TRBV7-9	TRBJ1-4	NA	CASSLSGGFNEKLFF	TGTGCCAGCAGCTTATCAGGGGGCTTTAATGAAAAACTGTTTTTT
TRBD1	TRBV11-3	TRBJ2-3	NA	CASSLKGGAYTQYF	TGTGCCAGCAGCTTGAAAGGGGGCGCGTATACGCAGTATTTT
NA	TRBV19	TRBJ2-1	NA	CASGRESNNEQFF	TGTGCCAGTGGACGGGAATCTAACAATGAGCAGTTCTTC
TRBD1	TRBV18	TRBJ1-4	NA	CASSPGQGSGEKLFF	TGTGCCAGCTCACCCGGACAGGGATCAGGTGAAAAACTGTTTTTT
NA	TRBV27	TRBJ1-5	NA	CASSPSGDQPQHF	TGTGCCAGCTCACCGTCGGGGGATCAGCCCCAGCATTTT
NA	TRBV4-1	TRBJ2-7	NA	CASSQGRGKTYEQYF	TGCGCCAGCAGCCAAGGACGCGGGAAAACCTACGAGCAGTACTTC
NA	TRBV5-1	TRBJ1-2	NA	CASSVNSLYGYTF	TGCGCCAGCAGCGTGAACAGCCTTTATGGCTACACCTTC
NA	TRBV29-1	TRBJ2-5	NA	CSVEYRVYRGETQYF	TGCAGCGTTGAATATCGGGTCTACCGTGGGGAGACCCAGTACTTC
TRBD2	TRBV27	TRBJ2-7	NA	CASSLIGTSVSYEQYF	TGTGCCAGCAGTTTAATCGGGACTAGTGTATCCTACGAGCAGTACTTC
TRBD1	TRBV19	TRBJ1-1	NA	CASTSGQGVTEAFF	TGTGCCAGTACCTCGGGACAGGGGGTCACTGAAGCTTTCTTT
NA	TRBV23-1	TRBJ2-2	NA	CASSQSRGLRTGELFF	TGCGCCAGCAGTCAATCACGAGGGTTGAGGACCGGGGAGCTGTTTTTT
NA	TRBV9	TRBJ2-3	NA	CASSPRLVDTQYF	TGTGCCAGCAGCCCAAGGCTAGTAGATACGCAGTATTTT
TRBD1	TRBV28	TRBJ1-1	once	CASSWGRGRGDTEAFF	TGTGCCAGCAGTTGGGGCAGGGGGCGCGGGGACACTGAAGCTTTCTTT
TRBD1	TRBV7-9	TRBJ1-5	NA	CASSLVRAGGGQPQHF	TGTGCCAGCAGCTTAGTAAGAGCAGGAGGGGGCCAGCCCCAGCATTTT
TRBD2	TRBV5-4	TRBJ2-3	NA	CASSSRTSPDTQYF	TGTGCCAGCAGCTCCAGGACTAGCCCAGATACGCAGTATTTT
TRBD2	TRBV11-2	TRBJ2-2	NA	CAILRTSGYTGELFF	TGTGCCATCCTAAGGACTAGCGGCTACACCGGGGAGCTGTTTTTT
TRBD2	TRBV5-1	TRBJ2-1	NA	CASRGGGGAYNEQFF	TGCGCCAGCAGAGGCGGCGGGGGAGCCTACAATGAGCAGTTCTTC
TRBD2	TRBV27	TRBJ2-3	NA	CASSSRTSGLGTDTQYF	TGTGCCAGCAGTTCCCGGACTAGCGGTCTAGGGACAGATACGCAGTATTTT
NA	TRBV9	TRBJ1-1	few	CASSGGGTEAFF	TGTGCCAGCAGCGGGGGGGGCACTGAAGCTTTCTTT
NA	TRBV15	TRBJ2-5	once	CATSSPLGQAGTEETQYF	TGTGCCACCAGCAGCCCATTGGGTCAGGCGGGAACGGAAGAGACCCAGTACTTC
NA	TRBV6-1	TRBJ2-7	NA	CASSRVRRATPYF	TGTGCCAGCAGCAGGGTCCGGAGGGCAACTCCGTACTTC
NA	TRBV7-3	TRBJ2-7	few	CASSLIRGEQYF	TGTGCCAGCAGCTTAATCCGGGGCGAGCAGTACTTC
NA	TRBV30	TRBJ2-7	once	CAWSVQSGFGEQYF	TGTGCCTGGAGTGTACAATCAGGGTTTGGTGAGCAGTACTTC
NA	TRBV5-1	TRBJ1-1	once	CASSLVFGGENTEAFF	TGCGCCAGCAGCTTGGTATTCGGGGGTGAGAACACTGAAGCTTTCTTT
TRBD2	TRBV19	TRBJ2-1	NA	CASSASGRAYNEQFF	TGTGCCAGTAGTGCGAGCGGGAGGGCCTACAATGAGCAGTTCTTC
NA	TRBV4-1	TRBJ2-5	NA	CASSPGGARETQYF	TGCGCCAGCAGCCCTGGGGGGGCGCGGGAGACCCAGTACTTC
NA	TRBV19	TRBJ2-1	NA	CASSVLSGPLGNEQFF	TGTGCCAGTAGTGTTCTCTCAGGGCCCCTGGGCAATGAGCAGTTCTTC
NA	TRBV5-1	TRBJ1-6	NA	CASSVQGGEDSPLHF	TGCGCCAGCAGCGTGCAGGGTGGCGAGGATTCACCCCTCCACTTT
TRBD1	TRBV11-2	TRBJ1-2	NA	CASSLGGTGGNYGYTF	TGTGCCAGCAGCTTAGGGGGGACAGGGGGCAACTATGGCTACACCTTC
TRBD2	TRBV7-2	TRBJ2-7	NA	CASSSWTSGLYEQYF	TGTGCCAGCAGCTCCTGGACTAGCGGGCTATACGAGCAGTACTTC
TRBD2	TRBV7-8	TRBJ2-7	once	CASNPLAGARYEQYF	TGTGCCAGCAATCCGCTTGCGGGAGCCCGCTACGAGCAGTACTTC
TRBD2	TRBV2	TRBJ2-5	NA	CASSPGLAGLETQYF	TGTGCCAGCAGCCCGGGACTAGCGGGACTGGAGACCCAGTACTTC
TRBD2	TRBV14	TRBJ2-1	NA	CASSQLAGGPRLEFF	TGTGCCAGCAGCCAGCTAGCGGGAGGGCCAAGGTTGGAGTTCTTC
NA	TRBV7-6	TRBJ2-2	NA	CASSLFGTTNTGELFF	TGTGCCAGCAGCTTATTTGGGACAACGAACACCGGGGAGCTGTTTTTT
NA	TRBV14	TRBJ2-1	NA	CASTAGYNEQFF	TGTGCCAGCACGGCGGGATACAATGAGCAGTTCTTC
TRBD1	TRBV19	TRBJ2-7	NA	CASSDRGFNSYEQYF	TGTGCCAGTAGTGACAGGGGTTTTAACTCCTACGAGCAGTACTTC
TRBD2	TRBV7-9	TRBJ2-5	NA	CASSLSSGGARIRETQYF	TGTGCCAGCAGCTTATCTAGCGGGGGGGCCAGAATTCGAGAGACCCAGTACTTC
TRBD2	TRBV27	TRBJ2-7	NA	CASRVQGLAGESYEQYF	TGTGCCAGCAGGGTTCAGGGACTAGCGGGAGAATCCTACGAGCAGTACTTC
NA	TRBV5-1	TRBJ2-1	NA	CASFSGDNEQFF	TGCGCCAGCTTTAGCGGTGACAATGAGCAGTTCTTC
NA	TRBV30	TRBJ2-6	NA	CSGAREIVSSGANVLTF	TGTTCAGGAGCGAGGGAAATCGTAAGCTCTGGGGCCAACGTCCTGACTTTC
TRBD2	TRBV18	TRBJ2-7	NA	CASSPPGGRRNYEQYF	TGTGCCAGCTCACCACCGGGCGGGAGGAGGAATTACGAGCAGTACTTC
TRBD1	TRBV9	TRBJ2-7	NA	CASSVGGTASLGEQYF	TGTGCCAGCAGCGTAGGTGGGACAGCTAGTCTGGGGGAGCAGTACTTC
NA	TRBV7-9	TRBJ1-2	NA	CASSSLRDKANYGYTF	TGTGCCAGCAGCTCCCTCCGGGACAAGGCTAACTATGGCTACACCTTC
NA	TRBV10-1	TRBJ1-5	once	CASSEKRTGQPQHF	TGCGCCAGCAGTGAGAAAAGGACGGGGCAGCCCCAGCATTTT
NA	TRBV7-9	TRBJ2-7	once	CASSLVPWQYEQYF	TGTGCCAGCAGCTTAGTACCATGGCAGTACGAGCAGTACTTC
NA	TRBV20-1	TRBJ1-2	few	CSARVDYGYTF	TGCAGTGCTAGGGTAGACTATGGCTACACCTTC
TRBD2	TRBV27	TRBJ2-7	NA	CASSLYVGLAGGRGEQYF	TGTGCCAGCAGTTTATACGTGGGACTAGCGGGGGGCCGGGGGGAGCAGTACTTC
TRBD1	TRBV6-5	TRBJ2-7	once	CASSQTGVHEQYF	TGTGCCAGCAGCCAGACAGGGGTCCACGAGCAGTACTTC
NA	TRBV27	TRBJ2-7	NA	CASSLDPGNRYEQYF	TGTGCCAGCAGTTTGGACCCAGGGAACCGCTACGAGCAGTACTTC
TRBD2	TRBV2	TRBJ2-1	NA	CASRETSGGAGEQFF	TGTGCCAGCAGAGAAACTAGCGGGGGGGCGGGTGAGCAGTTCTTC